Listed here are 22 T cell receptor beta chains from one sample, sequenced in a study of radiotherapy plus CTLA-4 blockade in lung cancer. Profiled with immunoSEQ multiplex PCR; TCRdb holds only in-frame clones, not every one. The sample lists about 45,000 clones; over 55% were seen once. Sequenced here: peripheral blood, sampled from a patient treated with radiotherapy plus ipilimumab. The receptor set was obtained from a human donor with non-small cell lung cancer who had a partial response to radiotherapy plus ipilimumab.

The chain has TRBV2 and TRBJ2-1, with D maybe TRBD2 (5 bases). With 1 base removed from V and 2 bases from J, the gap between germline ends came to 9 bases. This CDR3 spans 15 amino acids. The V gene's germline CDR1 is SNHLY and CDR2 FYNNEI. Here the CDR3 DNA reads TGTGCCAGCAGTGAAGGGGAGTTGGCCTACAATGAGCAGTTCTTC. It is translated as CASSEGELAYNEQFF.

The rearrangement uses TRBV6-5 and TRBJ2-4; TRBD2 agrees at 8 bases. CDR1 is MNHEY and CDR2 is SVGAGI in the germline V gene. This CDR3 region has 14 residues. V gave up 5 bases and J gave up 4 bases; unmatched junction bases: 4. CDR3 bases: TGTGCCAGCAGTCCAAGCGGGAGAAAAAACATTCAGTACTTC. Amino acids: CASSPSGRKNIQYF.

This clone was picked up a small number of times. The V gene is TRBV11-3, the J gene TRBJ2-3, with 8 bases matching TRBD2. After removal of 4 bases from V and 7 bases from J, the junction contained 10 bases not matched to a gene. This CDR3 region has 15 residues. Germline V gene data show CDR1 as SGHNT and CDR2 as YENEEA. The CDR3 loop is CASSSTGGAVNTQYF. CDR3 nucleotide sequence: TGTGCCAGCAGCTCTACGGGAGGGGCCGTGAATACGCAGTATTTT.

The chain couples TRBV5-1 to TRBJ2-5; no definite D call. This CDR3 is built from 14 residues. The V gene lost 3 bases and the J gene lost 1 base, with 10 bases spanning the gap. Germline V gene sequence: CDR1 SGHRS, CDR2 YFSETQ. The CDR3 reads CASSSRPGQETQYF. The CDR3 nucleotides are TGCGCCAGCAGCTCGCGGCCGGGCCAAGAGACCCAGTACTTC.

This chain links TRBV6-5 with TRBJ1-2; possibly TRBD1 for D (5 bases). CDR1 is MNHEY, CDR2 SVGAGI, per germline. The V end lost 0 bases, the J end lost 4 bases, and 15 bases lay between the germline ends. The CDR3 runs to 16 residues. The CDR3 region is CASSYSAGGGLYGYTF. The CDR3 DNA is TGTGCCAGCAGTTACTCGGCGGGGGGAGGCCTCTATGGCTACACCTTC.

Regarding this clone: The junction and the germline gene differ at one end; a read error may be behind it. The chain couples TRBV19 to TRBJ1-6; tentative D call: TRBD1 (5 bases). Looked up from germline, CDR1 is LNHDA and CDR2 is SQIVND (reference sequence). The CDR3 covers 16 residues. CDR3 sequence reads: CASSISGQGSNSPLYF. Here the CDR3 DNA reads TGTGCCAGTAGTATTTCAGGGCAGGGAAGTAATTCACCCCTCTACTTT.

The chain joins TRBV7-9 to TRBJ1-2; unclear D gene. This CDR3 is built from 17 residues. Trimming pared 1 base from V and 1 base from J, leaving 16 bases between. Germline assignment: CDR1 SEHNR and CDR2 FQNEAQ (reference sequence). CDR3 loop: CASSLGLGQASNYGYTF. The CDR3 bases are TGTGCCAGCAGCTTAGGATTAGGCCAAGCGAGTAACTATGGCTACACCTTC.

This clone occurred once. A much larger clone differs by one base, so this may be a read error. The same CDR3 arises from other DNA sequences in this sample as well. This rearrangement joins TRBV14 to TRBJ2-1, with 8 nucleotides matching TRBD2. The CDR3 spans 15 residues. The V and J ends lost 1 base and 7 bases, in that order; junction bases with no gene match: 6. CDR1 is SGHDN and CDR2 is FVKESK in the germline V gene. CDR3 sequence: CASSQVAGGGNEQFF. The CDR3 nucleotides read TGTGCCAGCAGCCAAGTTGCGGGGGGTGGGAATGAGCAGTTCTTC.

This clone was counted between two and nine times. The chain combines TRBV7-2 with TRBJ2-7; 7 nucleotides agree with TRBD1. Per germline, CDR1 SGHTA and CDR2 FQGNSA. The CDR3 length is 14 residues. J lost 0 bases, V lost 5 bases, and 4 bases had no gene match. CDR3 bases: TGTGCCAGCAGCCCCCGGGACAGCTCCTACGAGCAGTACTTC. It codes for CASSPRDSSYEQYF.

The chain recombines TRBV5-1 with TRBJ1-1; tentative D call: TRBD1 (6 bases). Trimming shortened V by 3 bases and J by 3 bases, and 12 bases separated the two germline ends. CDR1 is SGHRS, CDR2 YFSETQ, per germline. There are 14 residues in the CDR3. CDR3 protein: CASSSLQGDTEAFF. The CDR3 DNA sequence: TGCGCCAGCAGCTCCCTACAGGGTGACACTGAAGCTTTCTTT.

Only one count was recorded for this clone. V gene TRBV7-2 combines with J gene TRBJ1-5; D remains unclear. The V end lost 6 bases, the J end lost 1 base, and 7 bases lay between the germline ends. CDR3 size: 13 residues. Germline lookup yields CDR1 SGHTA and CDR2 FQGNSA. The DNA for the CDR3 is TGTGCCAGCAGTAGGGAGAGCAATCAGCCCCAGCATTTT. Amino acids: CASSRESNQPQHF.

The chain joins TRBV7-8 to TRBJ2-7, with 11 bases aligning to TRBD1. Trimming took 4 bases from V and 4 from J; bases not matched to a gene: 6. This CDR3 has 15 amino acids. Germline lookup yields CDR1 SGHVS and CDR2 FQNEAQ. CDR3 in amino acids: CASSSLGQGVYEQYF. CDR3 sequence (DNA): TGTGCCAGCAGCTCCCTGGGACAGGGGGTTTACGAGCAGTACTTC.

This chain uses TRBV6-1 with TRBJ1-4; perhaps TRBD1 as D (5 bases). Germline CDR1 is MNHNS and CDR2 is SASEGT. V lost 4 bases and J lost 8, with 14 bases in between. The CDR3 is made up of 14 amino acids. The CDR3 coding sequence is TGTGCCAGCAGTGTTTATCAGGGTCGAGAAAAACTGTTTTTT. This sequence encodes CASSVYQGREKLFF.

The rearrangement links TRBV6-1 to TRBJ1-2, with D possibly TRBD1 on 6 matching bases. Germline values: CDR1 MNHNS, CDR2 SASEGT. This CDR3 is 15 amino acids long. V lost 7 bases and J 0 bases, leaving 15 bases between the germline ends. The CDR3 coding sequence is TGTGCCAGCAAAACCGGGACACCTACTAACTATGGCTACACCTTC. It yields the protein CASKTGTPTNYGYTF.

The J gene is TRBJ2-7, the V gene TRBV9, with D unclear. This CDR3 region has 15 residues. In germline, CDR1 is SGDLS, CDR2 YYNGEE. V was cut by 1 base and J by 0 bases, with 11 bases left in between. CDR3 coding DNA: TGTGCCAGCAGCGTATCAGACACGAGCTCCTACGAGCAGTACTTC. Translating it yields CASSVSDTSSYEQYF. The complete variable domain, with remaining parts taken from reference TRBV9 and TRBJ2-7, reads DSGVTQTPKHLITATGQRVTLRCSPRSGDLSVYWYQQSLDQGLQFLIQYYNGEERAKGNILERFSAQQFPDLHSELNLSSLELGDSALYFCASSVSDTSSYEQYFGPGTRLTVT.

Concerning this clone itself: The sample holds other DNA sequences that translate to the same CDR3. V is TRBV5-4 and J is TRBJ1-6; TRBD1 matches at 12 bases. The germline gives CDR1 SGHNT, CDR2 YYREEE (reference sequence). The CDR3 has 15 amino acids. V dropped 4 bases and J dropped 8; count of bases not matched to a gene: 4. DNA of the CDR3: TGTGCCAGCAGCAGGGGACAGGGGGCTGATTCACCCCTCCACTTT. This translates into CASSRGQGADSPLHF.

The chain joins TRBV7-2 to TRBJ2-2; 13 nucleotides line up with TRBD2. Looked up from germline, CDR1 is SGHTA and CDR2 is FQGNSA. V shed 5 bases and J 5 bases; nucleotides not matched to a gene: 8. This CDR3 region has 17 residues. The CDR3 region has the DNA TGTGCCAGCAGCCCTGGGGGACTAGCGGGAATGACCGGGGAGCTGTTTTTT. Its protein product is CASSPGGLAGMTGELFF.

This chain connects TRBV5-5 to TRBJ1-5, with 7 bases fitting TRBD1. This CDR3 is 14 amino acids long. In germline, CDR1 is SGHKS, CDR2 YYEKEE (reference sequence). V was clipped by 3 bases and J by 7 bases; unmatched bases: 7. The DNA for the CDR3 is TGTGCCAGCAGCTACCGGGACAGCGGCCAGCCCCAGCATTTT. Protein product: CASSYRDSGQPQHF.

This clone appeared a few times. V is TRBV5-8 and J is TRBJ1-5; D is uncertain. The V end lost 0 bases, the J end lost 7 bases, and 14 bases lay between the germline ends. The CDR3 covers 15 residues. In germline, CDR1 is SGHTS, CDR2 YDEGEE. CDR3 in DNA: TGTGCCAGCAGCTTGGAGCACCTTCGGAGACAGCCCCAGCATTTT. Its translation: CASSLEHLRRQPQHF.

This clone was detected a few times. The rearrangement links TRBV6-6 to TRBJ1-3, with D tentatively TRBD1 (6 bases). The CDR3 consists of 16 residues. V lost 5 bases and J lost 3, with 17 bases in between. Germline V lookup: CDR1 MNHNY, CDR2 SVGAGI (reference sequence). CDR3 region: CASSQRTVLIGNTIYF. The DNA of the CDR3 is TGTGCCAGCAGTCAAAGGACAGTCTTGATTGGAAACACCATATATTTT.

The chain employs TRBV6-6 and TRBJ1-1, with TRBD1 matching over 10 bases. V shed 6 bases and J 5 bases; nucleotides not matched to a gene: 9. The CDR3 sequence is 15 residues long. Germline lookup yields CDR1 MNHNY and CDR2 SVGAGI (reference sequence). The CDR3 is CASSPILDRGTEAFF. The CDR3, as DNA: TGTGCCAGCAGCCCCATATTGGACAGGGGGACTGAAGCTTTCTTT.

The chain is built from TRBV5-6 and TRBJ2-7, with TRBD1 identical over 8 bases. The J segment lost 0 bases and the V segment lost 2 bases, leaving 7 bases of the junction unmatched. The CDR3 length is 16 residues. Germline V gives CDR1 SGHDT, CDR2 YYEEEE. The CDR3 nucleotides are TGTGCCAGCAGCTTAGTTGACAGGGGCCTCTCCTACGAGCAGTACTTC. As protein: CASSLVDRGLSYEQYF.